This TCR beta chain comes out of a study of shared clonotypes between healthy human individuals. Comment on this clone: The same CDR3 is also encoded by other DNA sequences in this sample.

Sequencing was performed with immunoSEQ multiplex PCR; in TCRdb, only in-frame clones are kept and a portion is missing. The table includes 850,000 to 1,200,000 clones, under 80% detected once. This CDR3 has 15 residues. Trimming at V came to 4 bases and at J to 2 bases, leaving 5 bases not matched to a gene. Per the germline V gene, CDR1 is SGHRS and CDR2 is YFSETQ. Material for sequencing was memory CD4+ T cells sorted from blood. Subset reported: CD45RA-negative fraction. The receptor's source is a man in his late teens or twenties in good health. V is TRBV5-1 and J is TRBJ2-2, with 7 nucleotides matching TRBD1. CDR3 nucleotide sequence: TGCGCCAGCAGCCTGGGGACAGTTAACACCGGGGAGCTGTTTTTT. It yields the protein CASSLGTVNTGELFF.